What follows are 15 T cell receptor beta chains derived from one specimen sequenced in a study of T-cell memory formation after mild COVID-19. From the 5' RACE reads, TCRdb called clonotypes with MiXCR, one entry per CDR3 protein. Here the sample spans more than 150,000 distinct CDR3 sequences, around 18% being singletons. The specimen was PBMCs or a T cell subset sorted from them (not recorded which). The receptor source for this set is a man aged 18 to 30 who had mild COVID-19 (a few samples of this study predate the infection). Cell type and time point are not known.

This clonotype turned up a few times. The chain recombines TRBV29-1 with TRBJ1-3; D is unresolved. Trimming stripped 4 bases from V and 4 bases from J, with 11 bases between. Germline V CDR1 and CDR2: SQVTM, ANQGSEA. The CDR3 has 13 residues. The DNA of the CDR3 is TGCAGCGTTGCACACCGAGGAGGAAACACCATATATTTT. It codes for CSVAHRGGNTIYF.

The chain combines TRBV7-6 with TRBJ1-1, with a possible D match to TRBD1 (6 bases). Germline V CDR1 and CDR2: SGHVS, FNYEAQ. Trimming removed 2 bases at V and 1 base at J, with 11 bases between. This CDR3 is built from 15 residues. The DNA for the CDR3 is TGTGCCAGCAGCTTATTGGGGGCCGAGAACACTGAAGCTTTCTTT. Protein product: CASSLLGAENTEAFF.

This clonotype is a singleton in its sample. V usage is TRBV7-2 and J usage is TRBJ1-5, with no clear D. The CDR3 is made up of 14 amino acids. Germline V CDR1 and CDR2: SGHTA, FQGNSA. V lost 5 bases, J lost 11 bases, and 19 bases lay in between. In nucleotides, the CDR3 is TGTGCCAGCAGCGCTACCATGGAGATCGCGACCCAGCATTTT. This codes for CASSATMEIATQHF. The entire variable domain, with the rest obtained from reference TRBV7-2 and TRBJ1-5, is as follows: GAGVSQSPSNKVTEKGKDVELRCDPISGHTALYWYRQSLGQGLEFLIYFQGNSAPDKSGLPSDRFSAERTGGSVSTLTIQRTQQEDSAVYLCASSATMEIATQHFGDGTRLSIL.

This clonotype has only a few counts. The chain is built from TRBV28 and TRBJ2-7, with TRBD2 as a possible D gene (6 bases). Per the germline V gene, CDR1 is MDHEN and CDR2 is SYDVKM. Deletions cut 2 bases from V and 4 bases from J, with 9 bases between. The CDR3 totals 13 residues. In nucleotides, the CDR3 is TGTGCCAGCAGTTTACGGCGGGGTTACGAGCAGTACGTC. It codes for CASSLRRGYEQYV.

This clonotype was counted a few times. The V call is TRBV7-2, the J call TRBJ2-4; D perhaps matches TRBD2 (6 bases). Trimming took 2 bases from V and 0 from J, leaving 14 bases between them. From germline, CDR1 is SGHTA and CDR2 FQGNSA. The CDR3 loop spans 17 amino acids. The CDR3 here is CASSLISGVSAKNIQYF. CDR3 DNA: TGTGCCAGCAGCTTAATATCGGGGGTATCAGCCAAAAACATTCAGTACTTC.

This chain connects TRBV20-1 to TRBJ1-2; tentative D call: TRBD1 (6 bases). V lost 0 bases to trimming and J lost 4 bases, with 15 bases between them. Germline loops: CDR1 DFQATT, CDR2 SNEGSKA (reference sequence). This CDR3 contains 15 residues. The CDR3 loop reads CSARDQPVQGYGYTF. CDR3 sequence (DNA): TGCAGTGCTAGAGATCAACCTGTACAGGGCTATGGCTACACCTTC.

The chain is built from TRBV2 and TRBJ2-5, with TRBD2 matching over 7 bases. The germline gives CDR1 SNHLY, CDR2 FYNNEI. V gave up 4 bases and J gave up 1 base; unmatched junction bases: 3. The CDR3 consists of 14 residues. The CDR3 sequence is CASSAVAGQETQYF. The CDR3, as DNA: TGTGCCAGCAGTGCCGTAGCGGGCCAAGAGACCCAGTACTTC.

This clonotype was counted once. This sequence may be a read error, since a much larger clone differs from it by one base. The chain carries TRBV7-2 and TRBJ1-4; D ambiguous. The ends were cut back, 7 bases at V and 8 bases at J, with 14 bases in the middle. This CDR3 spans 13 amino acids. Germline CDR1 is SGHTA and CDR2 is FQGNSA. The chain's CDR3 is CASITSYLEKLFF. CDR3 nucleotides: TGTGCCAGCATCACCTCGTACCTCGAAAAACTGTTTTTT.

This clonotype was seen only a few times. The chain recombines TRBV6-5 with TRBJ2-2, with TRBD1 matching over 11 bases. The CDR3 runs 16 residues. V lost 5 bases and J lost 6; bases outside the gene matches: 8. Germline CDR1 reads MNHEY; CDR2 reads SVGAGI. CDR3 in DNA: TGTGCCAGCAGTGGATCGGGACAGGGGGAAGCCGGGGAGCTGTTTTTT. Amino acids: CASSGSGQGEAGELFF.

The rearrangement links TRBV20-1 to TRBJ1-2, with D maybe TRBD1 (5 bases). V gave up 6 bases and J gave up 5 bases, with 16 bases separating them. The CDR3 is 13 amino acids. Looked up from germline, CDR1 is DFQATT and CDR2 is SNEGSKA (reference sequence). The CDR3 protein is CSATDGRGYGYTF. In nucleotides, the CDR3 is TGCAGTGCAACCGACGGGAGGGGATATGGCTACACCTTC.

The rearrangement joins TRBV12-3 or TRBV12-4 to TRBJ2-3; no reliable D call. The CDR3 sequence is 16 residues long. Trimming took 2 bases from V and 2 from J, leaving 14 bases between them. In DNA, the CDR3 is TGTGCCAGCAGTTTAAGACTCACGTTCTCCACAGATACGCAGTATTTT. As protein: CASSLRLTFSTDTQYF.

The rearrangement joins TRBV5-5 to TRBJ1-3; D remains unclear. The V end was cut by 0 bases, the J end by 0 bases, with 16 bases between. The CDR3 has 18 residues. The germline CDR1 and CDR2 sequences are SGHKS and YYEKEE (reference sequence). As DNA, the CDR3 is TGTGCCAGCAGCTTGGACGCTTATAGGGCTATCTCTGGAAACACCATATATTTT. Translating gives CASSLDAYRAISGNTIYF.

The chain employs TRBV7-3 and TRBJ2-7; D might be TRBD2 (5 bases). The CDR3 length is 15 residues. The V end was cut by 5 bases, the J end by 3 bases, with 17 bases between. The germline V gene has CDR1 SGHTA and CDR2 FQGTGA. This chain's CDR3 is CASSKQGSSYYEQYF. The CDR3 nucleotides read TGTGCCAGCAGCAAACAAGGATCTAGCTACTACGAGCAGTACTTC.

The CDR3 region has the DNA TGTGCCAGCAGCTTAGATAGTATAGGGGCGAGGGCAGATACGCAGTATTTT. This codes for CASSLDSIGARADTQYF. This chain joins TRBV11-2 and TRBJ2-3; either TRBD1 or TRBD2 may supply D (5 bases each). The CDR3 covers 17 residues. V lost 0 bases and J lost 4, with 17 bases in between. Per germline, CDR1 SGHAT and CDR2 FQNNGV.

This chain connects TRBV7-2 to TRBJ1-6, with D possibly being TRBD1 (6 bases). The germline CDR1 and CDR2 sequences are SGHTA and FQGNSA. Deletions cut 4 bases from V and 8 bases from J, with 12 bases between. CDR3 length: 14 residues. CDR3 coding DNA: TGTGCCAGCAGCTCGTCTAGGGGGGATTCACCCCTCCACTTT. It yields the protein CASSSSRGDSPLHF. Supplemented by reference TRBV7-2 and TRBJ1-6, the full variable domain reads GAGVSQSPSNKVTEKGKDVELRCDPISGHTALYWYRQSLGQGLEFLIYFQGNSAPDKSGLPSDRFSAERTGGSVSTLTIQRTQQEDSAVYLCASSSSRGDSPLHFGNGTRLTVT.